This T cell receptor beta chain emerged from a study of regulatory T cells in long-lasting Graves disease (dated by TCRdb to the early 2020s). Study-level background: In the newly diagnosed Graves' disease group, patients had been taking antithyroid drugs for less than 3 months. Patients with persistent Graves' disease were compared with patients with newly diagnosed Graves' disease using TCR sequencing and RNA sequencing of peripheral blood. The study was conducted in China and was registered as a clinical trial. TCR sequencing covered around 13 persistent and 20 or so newly diagnosed Graves' disease patients, around 35 samples in total. What the work shows at the level of the full study, not this receptor alone: Patients with persistent disease shared more public clonotypes (approximately 2,500) than newly diagnosed patients did (about 970). Sequencing and analysis were restricted to the TCR beta chain. Because the primary lesion, thyroid tissue, could not be accessed, the study looked at peripheral blood alone. The small sample size was acknowledged by the authors as a limitation that may reduce accuracy. Lower TCR Shannon entropy and fewer highly expanded clones were observed in persistent Graves' disease patients than in newly diagnosed patients, which suggested clonal expansion. TRBV28, TRBJ1-2 and TRBJ2-5 were preferentially used in persistent disease, while TRBV20-1 and TRBJ2-1 were favored in newly diagnosed disease.

Concerning this clonotype itself: Its antigen target is currently unknown. Per-base quality was not reported, and no clone a single base away is much larger than it.

Per the germline V gene (reference sequence), DFQATT is the CDR1 and SNEGSKA is the CDR2. V loses 6 bases of germline sequence and J loses 0 bases, and the interval between the two ends is 15 bases. From its cysteine to its phenylalanine, the CDR3 spans 16 amino acids. The retained sequence is limited to the CDR3, 48 bases, with the frame set at the first base. To prepare the library, multiplex PCR was applied. This sample was sequenced with an Illumina HiSeq 4000. To build TCR beta libraries, CDR3 regions were amplified by Arm-PCR using iRepertoire HTBI primers. Gel purification was performed on PCR products prior to sequencing. Per the original workflow: Gene usage analysis of CDR3 amino acid clonotypes relied on the roughly 60 TRBV and 12 to 15 TRBJ segments identified across samples. COPE and FqMerger were used to merge the filtered high-quality paired reads into contigs. BLAST was used to align contigs to IMGT TRBV, TRBD and TRBJ reference genes, with CDR3 defined following IMGT. Any clonotype with a frequency above 0.1% was counted as a highly expanded clone. Repertoire diversity was measured by Shannon entropy, and V-J evenness by the Gini coefficient. A clonotype found in more than one individual was treated as public. TCRdb redid the processing of the public reads, applying fastp at Q25 and MiXCR, and retained in-frame beta chains. A single entry per CDR3 protein holds the most common genes and DNA from its merged rows. TCRdb assigned the V and J calls; the authors' analysis was not used. This sample comprises around 450,000 distinct CDR3 sequences, 15% of them detected only once. The ten biggest clones cover under 9% of the sample.

Taken with the paper, the label for time point translates to: newly diagnosed GD, antithyroid drugs for less than 3 months. RNA was extracted from PBMCs in TRIzol for both TCR sequencing and RNA sequencing. Graves' disease was diagnosed according to American Thyroid Association guidelines. Patients were recruited from an endocrinology department in Xi'an, China. Each patient gave 7 to 9.5 milliliters of peripheral blood, collected in an EDTA anticoagulant tube. Ficoll Paque Plus density gradient separation was used to isolate PBMCs, and no further T cell sorting was done. RNA quality was checked with an Agilent 2100 Bioanalyzer and agarose gel, and concentration with a NanoDrop 2000. The sample was also linked to a second study, of T cells in Graves' hyperthyroidism and ophthalmopathy. The second study reports: A patient counted as having stable Graves' hyperthyroidism if no progression to ophthalmopathy occurred over 18 months of follow-up. Hyperthyroidism patients were newly diagnosed, had a disease duration of under 2 months, and were aged 18 to 65 years. Patients with uncontrolled infections, other autoimmune diseases, pregnancy or lactation were excluded. Diagnoses relied on clinical symptoms, serum thyroxine and TRAb, thyroid ultrasound and orbital computed tomography. The first round of RT-PCR for the TCR CDR3 was performed with the HTBI primer set and the Qiagen OneStep RT-PCR kit. Most expanded thyroid clonotypes (frequency above 0.001) were also detected in blood, suggesting blood repertoires may reflect thyroid immune responses. A 13 V-J signature model separated ophthalmopathy from stable hyperthyroidism, with 87.88% sensitivity and 81.08% specificity in cross-validation and 80%/75% in testing. In validation, progression to ophthalmopathy was predicted by the model with approximately 67% sensitivity and around 75% specificity, a median of 6.5 months before onset. To identify distinguishing TCR V-J signatures, a discovery cohort of about 100 patients was used, comprising 40 to 45 with Graves' ophthalmopathy and 57 with stable Graves' hyperthyroidism. Whether ophthalmopathy could be predicted prospectively was tested in an independent validation cohort made up of roughly 20 hyperthyroidism patients plus 17 patients who later progressed to ophthalmopathy. The approximately 98 discovery patients were randomly divided into training and test sets at a 7:3 ratio. The study also compared thyroid tissue and blood T-cell repertoires from 5 to 7 Graves' hyperthyroidism patients. Following sampling, methimazole starting at 30 mg daily was given to hyperthyroidism patients, and high-dose intravenous methylprednisolone was given to ophthalmopathy patients. The libraries were constructed in a second round of multiplex PCR and then size-selected and purified. The libraries were sequenced on an Illumina HiSeq2000 using paired-end 100 bp reads. SOAPnuke was used to process the raw data, removing reads that contained adapters or uncalled bases, had a mean Phred below 15, or lacked an exact match to the constant primer or identifier. High-quality paired reads were merged using COPE v1.2.5, and each unique nucleotide sequence was defined as a clonotype. MiTCR v1.1 was used to align clonotypes to the IMGT TRBV, TRBD and TRBJ reference segments. The analysis was restricted to V-J combinations with a frequency above 0.0001, which together covered 99.2% of the repertoires. A TCS score was defined as the ratio between F50 (clonal expansion) and ExV (chaos), using BLOSUM62-based TCRdist between CDR3 peptides within each V-J. Welch's t-statistics and random forest reduced around 520 V-J features to 13, which were used in a naive Bayes classifier (R e1071). No statistical method was used to fix the sample size in advance, and group allocation was not hidden from the investigators. The paper reports TCR Vbeta CDR3 sequencing of approximately 140 peripheral blood samples: under 45 ophthalmopathy, under 80 hyperthyroidism and approximately 17 progressor patients.

The clonotype was recovered from a woman aged 35 to 49 with Graves disease. Donor details come from another sample of the same person, matched by shared clones. The chain uses TRBV20-1 and TRBJ2-6; TRBD2 could be the D gene, as 5 bases match. The source material was peripheral blood mononuclear cells (PBMCs), sampled at new diagnosis, from a patient treated with antithyroid drugs. The nucleotide sequence is TGCAGTGCGAGGCAGGTGGAGGACTCTGGGGCCAACGTCCTGACTTTC. Its protein reads: CSARQVEDSGANVLTF.